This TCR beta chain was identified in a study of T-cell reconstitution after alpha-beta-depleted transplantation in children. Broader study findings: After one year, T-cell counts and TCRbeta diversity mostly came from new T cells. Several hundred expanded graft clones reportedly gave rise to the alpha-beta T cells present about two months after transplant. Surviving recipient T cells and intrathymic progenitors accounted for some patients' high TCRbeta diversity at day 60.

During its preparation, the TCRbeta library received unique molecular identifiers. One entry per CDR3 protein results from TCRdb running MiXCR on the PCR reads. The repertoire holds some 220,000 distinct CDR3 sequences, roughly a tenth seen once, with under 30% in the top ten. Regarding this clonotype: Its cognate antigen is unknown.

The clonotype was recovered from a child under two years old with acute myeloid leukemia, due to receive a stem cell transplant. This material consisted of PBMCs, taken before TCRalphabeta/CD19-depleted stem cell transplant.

CDR3 in amino acids: CASSVGTGAANYGYTF. CDR3 bases: TGTGCCAGCAGCGTCGGGACAGGTGCAGCTAACTATGGCTACACCTTC. The J gene is TRBJ1-2, the V gene TRBV9; 8 bases map to TRBD1. Germline V gene lookup returns CDR1 SGDLS and CDR2 YYNGEE. This CDR3 has 16 amino acids. The ends lost 2 bases at V and 0 bases at J; junction bases unmatched: 6.